What follows describes a single TCR beta chain. An end of the junction differs from the germline gene, which may be a read error. The sample comes from a study of tumor-infiltrating lymphocytes in primary liver carcinoma. Germline V gene sequence: CDR1 MDHEN, CDR2 SYDVKM. The CDR3 runs to 16 residues. A primer matching the constant region was used to make TCR beta cDNA from 500 to 650 ng of total RNA. Amplification in three nested multiplex PCR rounds with slightly modified ARM-PCR gave rise to TCR beta libraries. The first two PCR rounds used TRBV1-TRBV30 forward primers with a C-beta reverse primer, about 10 cycles each. TCRdb reprocessed the multiplex PCR reads via MiXCR and lists one record per CDR3 protein. The sample consists of about 100,000 distinct CDR3 sequences, around 66% of them appearing once. Between roughly 20 and 30 mg of unsorted bulk tissue served as the source from which RNA and DNA were co-extracted.

The sequenced material came from liver tumor tissue from sampling region 2. The sample's subset: tumor region T2, inferior pole. This TCR came from a woman aged 60 to 75 with primary liver carcinoma and hepatitis B virus infection. The J gene is TRBJ2-1, the V gene TRBV28, with D possibly TRBD2 on 6 matching bases. CDR3 nucleotides: TGTGCCAGCAGTTCCCCAGTCGGGGGTACCCACAATGAGCTGTTCTTC. Residues: CASSSPVGGTHNELFF.